Below, 15 T cell receptor beta chains from the same sample are listed, as sequenced in a study of T cells after yellow fever vaccination. TCRdb itself ran the 5' RACE reads through MiXCR, one entry per CDR3 protein. The table has 25,000 to 35,000 distinct CDR3 sequences, over 4.5% seen once. This sample comprised CD8+ T cells sorted from PBMCs, obtained 10 days after the yellow fever booster vaccination. Source of these receptors: a man under 40 who received the YFV17D yellow fever vaccine.

Ten or more counts support this clonotype. This chain joins TRBV6-5 and TRBJ2-7, with D hard to call. Germline CDR1 is MNHEY and CDR2 is SVGAGI. CDR3 length equals 15 residues. V lost 2 bases, J lost 3 bases, and 14 bases lay in between. The CDR3 nucleotides are TGTGCCAGCAGTTACACCACCACGTTTGACTACGAGCAGTACTTC. It specifies CASSYTTTFDYEQYF.

In its sample, this clonotype was seen many times. This rearrangement joins TRBV7-2 to TRBJ1-2, with TRBD1 identical over 7 bases. With 6 bases clipped from V and 6 bases from J, the junction kept 13 bases outside the gene matches. Looked up from germline, CDR1 is SGHTA and CDR2 is FQGNSA. The CDR3 loop spans 15 amino acids. The CDR3 sequence: CASRLIPQGMDGYTF. CDR3 bases: TGTGCCAGCAGACTAATACCACAGGGGATGGATGGCTACACCTTC.

In this sample, this clonotype turned up many times. The rearrangement uses TRBV7-9 and TRBJ2-3; D possibly matches TRBD1 or TRBD2 (5 bases each). CDR1 and CDR2 (germline): SEHNR, FQNEAQ (reference sequence). Trimming removed 1 base at V and 4 bases at J, with 18 bases between. CDR3 length: 17 amino acids. Written as DNA, the CDR3 is TGTGCCAGCAGCTTAGAGCAGGGAGATCAGGACGCAGATACGCAGTATTTT. It is translated as CASSLEQGDQDADTQYF.

A note on this clonotype: This could be a read error, since a much larger clone is one nucleotide away. The chain carries TRBV12-3 or TRBV12-4 and TRBJ2-5; perhaps TRBD2 as D (7 bases). The CDR3 is 14 residues long. CDR3 bases: TGTGCCAGCAGTTTGGGGGGGGGGCCAGAGACCCTGTACTTC. This encodes CASSLGGGPETLYF.

This clonotype was picked up many times. CDR3 amino acids: CASSSGLPSGANVLTF. In nucleotides, the CDR3 is TGTGCCAGCAGTTCCGGACTGCCCTCTGGGGCCAACGTCCTGACTTTC. The gene calls are TRBV12-3 or TRBV12-4 and TRBJ2-6; tentative D call: TRBD2 (5 bases). Trimming left V 4 bases short and J 0 bases short, with 10 bases between. This CDR3 contains 16 residues.

This clonotype was counted ten times or more. V is TRBV27 and J is TRBJ2-7, with D perhaps matching TRBD1 (6 bases). V was clipped by 2 bases and J by 5 bases, with 16 bases between them. This CDR3 is built from 15 residues. Germline V gene lookup returns CDR1 MNHEY and CDR2 SMNVEV (reference sequence). The CDR3, as DNA: TGTGCCAGCAGTTTACAAGGACAGACCTTCCACGAGCAGTACTTC. Translating gives CASSLQGQTFHEQYF.

This clonotype appeared many times. The J gene is TRBJ2-1, the V gene TRBV7-6; 10 bases align to TRBD2. This CDR3 region has 16 residues. The V gene's germline CDR1 is SGHVS and CDR2 FNYEAQ. V gave up 1 base and J gave up 2 bases; unmatched junction bases: 2. The CDR3 spells CASSLVAGGTYNEQFF. The CDR3 bases are TGTGCCAGCAGCTTAGTAGCGGGAGGCACCTACAATGAGCAGTTCTTC.

This clonotype was seen many times. This sequence joins TRBV20-1 and TRBJ2-1, with unresolved D. V lost 6 bases, J lost 4 bases, and 10 bases lay in between. This CDR3 spans 12 amino acids. Germline assignment: CDR1 DFQATT and CDR2 SNEGSKA (reference sequence). Here the CDR3 DNA reads TGCAGTGCCCCCCCCGCATACAATGAGCAGTTCTTC. Residues: CSAPPAYNEQFF.

This clonotype appeared many times. The CDR3 region is CASSRGRSPGELFF. The CDR3 DNA reads as TGTGCCAGCAGCCGCGGGAGAAGCCCCGGGGAGCTGTTTTTT. The rearrangement uses TRBV7-9 and TRBJ2-2, with 7 positions matching TRBD2. V lost 5 bases, J lost 6 bases, and 6 bases stayed unmatched. The CDR3 is 14 residues long. CDR1 and CDR2 from the germline V gene are SEHNR and FQNEAQ (reference sequence).

This clonotype appeared many times. CDR3 residues: CASTGIGELFF. In nucleotides, the CDR3 is TGCGCCAGCACGGGGATCGGGGAGCTGTTTTTT. The rearrangement uses TRBV10-2 and TRBJ2-2; tentative D call: TRBD2 (5 bases). Trimming stripped 7 bases from V and 7 bases from J, with 7 bases between. Germline V gene lookup returns CDR1 WSHSY and CDR2 SAAADI. CDR3 length: 11 amino acids.

This clonotype was counted ten times or more. The genes are TRBV4-2 and TRBJ2-1; TRBD2 aligns across 12 bases. From germline, CDR1 is LGHNA and CDR2 YNFKEQ. The CDR3 has 19 amino acids. Germline trimming cut 2 bases from V and 3 bases from J; bases unmatched to any gene: 11. The CDR3 DNA sequence: TGTGCCAGCAGCCAAAATTCCCTCGGACTAGCGGGACACTACAATGAGCAGTTCTTC. It is translated as CASSQNSLGLAGHYNEQFF.

This clonotype came up many times. The chain couples TRBV7-6 to TRBJ2-3; no clear D gene. V lost 2 bases to trimming and J lost 2 bases, with 8 bases between them. CDR1 and CDR2 from the germline V gene are SGHVS and FNYEAQ. The CDR3 is 14 residues long. In DNA, the CDR3 is TGTGCCAGCAGCTTACTCGAGAACACAGATACGCAGTATTTT. As protein: CASSLLENTDTQYF.

This clonotype was seen many times. The V gene is TRBV12-3 or TRBV12-4, the J gene TRBJ2-5; tentatively, D is TRBD2 (5 bases). Trimming took off 5 bases at V and 4 bases at J, with 11 bases between the two ends. The CDR3 extends over 13 amino acids. The CDR3 loop reads CASSRETGETQYF. As DNA, the CDR3 is TGTGCCAGCAGTCGGGAAACGGGAGAGACCCAGTACTTC.

In this sample, this clonotype turned up many times. The chain is built from TRBV10-2 and TRBJ2-3; D might be TRBD2 (6 bases). The CDR3 extends over 15 amino acids. The V gene lost 9 bases and the J gene lost 6 bases, with 22 bases spanning the gap. Germline V CDR1 and CDR2: WSHSY, SAAADI. The DNA of the CDR3 is TGCGCCAGTAGGGGTCTACGACTAGAGGAGGATACGCAGTATTTT. It yields the protein CASRGLRLEEDTQYF.

This clonotype was observed at least ten times. The DNA for the CDR3 is TGTGCCAGCAGGAACCTGGACAGGGGCTATGGCTACACCTTC. Translation: CASRNLDRGYGYTF. The rearrangement uses TRBV7-9 and TRBJ1-2; the match to TRBD1 covers 9 bases. CDR3 size: 14 residues. Germline lookup yields CDR1 SEHNR and CDR2 FQNEAQ (reference sequence). J gave up 4 bases and V 6 bases, and 6 bases lay outside the gene matches.